The sequence of this T cell receptor (beta chain) was determined in a study of neurological immune-mediated disorders. MiXCR, applied by TCRdb to the 5' RACE reads, yields one record per CDR3 protein. The profile shows roughly 75,000 distinct CDR3 sequences, roughly 13% of them singletons. Regarding time point: longitudinal time-point 1 (baseline). The CDR3 sequence is 15 residues long. Germline V gene lookup returns CDR1 DFQATT and CDR2 SNEGSKA (reference sequence). The V segment lost 6 bases and the J segment 5 bases; nucleotides outside the gene matches: 10. This clonotype appeared many times. The source material was PBMCs. This chain uses TRBV20-1 with TRBJ2-1; 10 nucleotides match TRBD2. The receptor was derived from a female donor with HTLV-1-associated myelopathy (HAM/TSP). Here the CDR3 reads CSASIGSGGDNEQFF. The CDR3 bases are TGCAGTGCGTCCATCGGGAGCGGGGGGGACAATGAGCAGTTCTTC.